This T cell receptor (beta chain) was retrieved from a study of early T cells in non-severe SARS-CoV-2 infection. Overall study context: RNA in bulk from unsorted whole blood was sequenced, and chains were unpaired.

About this clonotype: Its matching antigen is unknown.

V shed 7 bases and J 2 bases; nucleotides not matched to a gene: 6. Germline CDR1 reads SQVTM; CDR2 reads ANQGSEA. The CDR3 has 15 residues. Unique molecular identifiers (one per individual cDNA molecule) were attached. TCRdb re-called the 5' RACE reads with MiXCR, one entry per CDR3 protein. This sample has tens of thousands of distinct CDR3 sequences, with roughly an eighth found just once. Findings and caveats of the study: Matching results from VDJdb favored anti-spike CD8 responses, leaving private and CD4 specificities undetected.

The chain links TRBV29-1 to TRBJ1-5, with 12 bases aligning to TRBD1. This clonotype was sampled from an adult who was a healthcare worker with PCR-confirmed SARS-CoV-2 infection or an uninfected control (not recorded which). The sequencing sample was made of whole blood. This chain's CDR3 is CSAGTGGGGNQPQHF. CDR3 sequence (DNA): TGCAGCGCTGGGACAGGGGGCGGAGGCAATCAGCCCCAGCATTTT.